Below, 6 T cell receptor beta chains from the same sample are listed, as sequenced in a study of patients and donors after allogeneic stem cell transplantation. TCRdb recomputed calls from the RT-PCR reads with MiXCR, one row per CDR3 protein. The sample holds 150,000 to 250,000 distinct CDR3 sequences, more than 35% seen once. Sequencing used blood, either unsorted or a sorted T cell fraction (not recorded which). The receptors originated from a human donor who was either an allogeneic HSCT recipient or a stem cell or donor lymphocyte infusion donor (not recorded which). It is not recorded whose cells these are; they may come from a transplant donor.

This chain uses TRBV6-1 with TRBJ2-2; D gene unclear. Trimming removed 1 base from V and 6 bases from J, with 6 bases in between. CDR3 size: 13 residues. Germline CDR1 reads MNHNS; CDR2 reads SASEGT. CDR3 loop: CASSEGNSGELFF. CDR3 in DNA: TGTGCCAGCAGTGAAGGAAACTCCGGGGAGCTGTTTTTT.

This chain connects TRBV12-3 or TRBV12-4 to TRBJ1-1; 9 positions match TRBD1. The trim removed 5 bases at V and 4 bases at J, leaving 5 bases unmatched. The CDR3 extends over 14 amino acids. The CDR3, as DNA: TGTGCCAGCAGTCCCAACAGGGGGCTCACTGAAGCTTTCTTT. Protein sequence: CASSPNRGLTEAFF.

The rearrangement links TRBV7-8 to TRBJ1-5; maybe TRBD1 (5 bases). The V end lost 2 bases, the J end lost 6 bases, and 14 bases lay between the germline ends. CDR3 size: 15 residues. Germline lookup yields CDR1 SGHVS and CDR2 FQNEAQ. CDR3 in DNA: TGTGCCAGCAGCTTAAAGGGGAACCTCCGTCAGCCCCAGCATTTT. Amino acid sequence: CASSLKGNLRQPQHF.

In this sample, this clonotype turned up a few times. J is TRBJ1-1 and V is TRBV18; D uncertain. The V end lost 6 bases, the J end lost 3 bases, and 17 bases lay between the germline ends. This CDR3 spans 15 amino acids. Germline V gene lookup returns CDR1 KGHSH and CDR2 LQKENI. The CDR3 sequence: CASSPREVTHTEAFF. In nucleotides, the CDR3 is TGTGCCAGCTCTCCGCGGGAGGTGACCCACACTGAAGCTTTCTTT.

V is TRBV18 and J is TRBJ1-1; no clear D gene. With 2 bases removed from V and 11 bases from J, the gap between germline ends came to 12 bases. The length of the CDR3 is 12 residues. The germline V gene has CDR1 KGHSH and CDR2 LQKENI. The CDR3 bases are TGTGCCAGCTCACCAAGTGCCCGGGCGGCTTTCTTT. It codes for CASSPSARAAFF.

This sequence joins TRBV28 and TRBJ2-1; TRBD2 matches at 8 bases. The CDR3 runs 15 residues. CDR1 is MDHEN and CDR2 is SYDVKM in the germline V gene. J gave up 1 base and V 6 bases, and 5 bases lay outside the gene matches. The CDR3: CASRPLAGSYNEQFF. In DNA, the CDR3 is TGTGCCAGCAGGCCCTTAGCGGGATCCTACAATGAGCAGTTCTTC.